What follows are 20 T cell receptor beta chains derived from one specimen sequenced in a study of shared clonotypes between healthy human individuals. This table comes from immunoSEQ multiplex PCR, and its TCRdb copy is limited to in-frame clones, with some not included. The table shows around 750,000 clones, with around 74% occurring only once. Specimen: memory CD4+ T cells sorted from blood. Noted subset: CD45RA-negative fraction. The receptors originated from a woman aged 25 to 39 in good health.

The gene calls are TRBV2 and TRBJ1-5; tentatively, D is TRBD1 (5 bases). Germline V gene sequence: CDR1 SNHLY, CDR2 FYNNEI. V was trimmed by 4 bases and J by 5 bases, leaving 15 bases between them. The CDR3 runs to 15 residues. CDR3 DNA: TGTGCCAGCAGTGCCGGGGCCCCCTTCGATCAGCCCCAGCATTTT. This gives the protein CASSAGAPFDQPQHF. Full variable domain (rest looked up from reference TRBV2 and TRBJ1-5): EPEVTQTPSHQVTQMGQEVILRCVPISNHLYFYWYRQILGQKVEFLVSFYNNEISEKSEIFDDQFSVERPDGSNFTLKIRSTKLEDSAMYFCASSAGAPFDQPQHFGDGTRLSIL.

The chain couples TRBV30 to TRBJ2-7, with 8 bases fitting TRBD2. From germline, CDR1 is GTSNPN and CDR2 SVGIG (reference sequence). This CDR3 comprises 14 residues. The trim removed 3 bases at V and 1 base at J, leaving 5 bases unmatched. CDR3 in amino acids: CAWRESGRSYEQYF. DNA for the CDR3: TGTGCCTGGAGGGAGAGCGGGAGATCCTACGAGCAGTACTTC.

This clone was seen many times. The chain uses TRBV21-1 and TRBJ2-7; TRBD2, the D gene given by the table, was not confirmed from the DNA. TRBV21-1 is a listed pseudogene. CDR3 length: 18 amino acids. CDR3 residues: CASSRNIAGYRPQYEQYF. DNA of the CDR3: TGTGCCAGCAGCAGAAACATAGCGGGATACCGACCGCAGTACGAGCAGTACTTC.

This clone was found once. The DNA of the CDR3 is TGTGCCAGCAGTCTAAACAGGGGTGAGCAGTTCTTC. This sequence encodes CASSLNRGEQFF. The chain employs TRBV28 and TRBJ2-1; 7 bases map to TRBD1. CDR1 and CDR2 from the germline V gene are MDHEN and SYDVKM. This CDR3 is 12 amino acids long. V lost 5 bases to trimming and J lost 9 bases; unmatched junction nucleotides: 4.

This chain joins TRBV13 and TRBJ2-5; possible D gene TRBD2, 5 bases. Germline lookup yields CDR1 PRHDT and CDR2 FYEKMQ (reference sequence). CDR3 length: 15 amino acids. V lost 5 bases, J lost 4 bases, and 17 bases lay in between. The CDR3 here is CASSPPTRVGETQYF. The CDR3 region has the DNA TGTGCCAGCAGCCCCCCGACGAGGGTCGGAGAGACCCAGTACTTC.

This clone was recorded once. The identical CDR3 is also encoded by other nucleotide sequences in the sample. The chain has TRBV5-1 and TRBJ2-1; 7 bases align to TRBD1. Germline CDR1 is SGHRS and CDR2 is YFSETQ. This CDR3 region has 14 residues. Trimming cost V 4 bases and J 7 bases; bases outside gene matches: 8. Written as DNA, the CDR3 is TGCGCCAGCAGCCCCGGGACAGTTGGGAATGAGCAGTTCTTC. Translating it yields CASSPGTVGNEQFF.

This rearrangement joins TRBV18 to TRBJ2-7; TRBD2 matches 11 bases. V gave up 6 bases and J gave up 4 bases; unmatched junction bases: 11. CDR1 KGHSH and CDR2 LQKENI come from the germline V gene. This CDR3 has 16 amino acids. The CDR3 nucleotides read TGTGCCAGCTCCCCAGGACCACTAGCGGGAGCGTACGAGCAGTACTTC. Its protein is CASSPGPLAGAYEQYF.

V is TRBV5-6 and J is TRBJ2-7; 7 nucleotides match TRBD2. The CDR3 runs to 16 residues. V gave up 0 bases and J gave up 4 bases; unmatched junction bases: 10. Looked up from germline, CDR1 is SGHDT and CDR2 is YYEEEE. For the CDR3, the DNA is TGTGCCAGCAGCTTGGGGCTAGCGGCTCATGGATACGAGCAGTACTTC. Amino acids: CASSLGLAAHGYEQYF.

This chain uses TRBV25-1 with TRBJ2-3; 8 bases match TRBD2. CDR1 MGHDK and CDR2 SYGVNS come from the germline V gene. Trimming at V came to 3 bases and at J to 0 bases, leaving 8 bases not matched to a gene. There are 17 residues in the CDR3. The DNA for the CDR3 is TGTGCCAGCAGTGACCCCGTCTCGGGAGGGAGCACAGATACGCAGTATTTT. Its protein product is CASSDPVSGGSTDTQYF.

This sequence joins TRBV25-1 and TRBJ2-1; D is uncertain. CDR3 length equals 15 residues. V shed 7 bases and J shed 0 bases, with 13 bases lying between them. Looked up from germline, CDR1 is MGHDK and CDR2 is SYGVNS. The DNA of the CDR3 is TGTGCCAGCACCAAGGGATTTGGCTCCTACAATGAGCAGTTCTTC. Its protein product is CASTKGFGSYNEQFF.

The rearrangement uses TRBV28 and TRBJ2-1; D is unclear. Trimming cost V 7 bases and J 5 bases, with 21 bases left between them. This CDR3 is 16 amino acids long. Germline V lookup: CDR1 MDHEN, CDR2 SYDVKM. The CDR3 bases are TGTGCCAGCACCGATCTGGGGTACGGCGGTGACAATGAGCAGTTCTTC. This codes for CASTDLGYGGDNEQFF.

This chain joins TRBV6-1 and TRBJ1-2; weak D call: TRBD1 (5 bases). This CDR3 region has 15 residues. Between the trimmed V and J ends, which lost 2 bases and 5 bases, there was a span of 15 bases. CDR1 and CDR2 from the germline V gene are MNHNS and SASEGT. Here the CDR3 reads CASSEMRSGGYGYTF. CDR3 DNA: TGTGCCAGCAGTGAAATGCGCAGCGGGGGATATGGCTACACCTTC.

This clone was seen a handful of times. The V gene is TRBV19, the J gene TRBJ2-7; D gene ambiguous. V gave up 3 bases and J gave up 6 bases, with 12 bases separating them. The CDR3 totals 13 residues. Looked up from germline, CDR1 is LNHDA and CDR2 is SQIVND (reference sequence). CDR3 region: CASSIKSEVEQYF. In DNA form, the CDR3 reads TGTGCCAGTAGTATTAAAAGTGAGGTCGAGCAGTACTTC.

V and J are TRBV4-1 and TRBJ1-5, with D unclear. Trimming pared 0 bases from V and 7 bases from J, leaving 10 bases between. This CDR3 region has 14 residues. Per germline, CDR1 MGHRA and CDR2 YSYEKL. Here the CDR3 DNA reads TGCGCCAGCAGCCAAGAGTGGGGTATCCAGCCCCAGCATTTT. This sequence encodes CASSQEWGIQPQHF.

The rearrangement links TRBV6-1 to TRBJ2-7; the match to TRBD2 covers 7 bases. In germline, CDR1 is MNHNS, CDR2 SASEGT. The CDR3 length is 14 residues. Trimming cost V 7 bases and J 2 bases; bases outside gene matches: 8. The CDR3 sequence is CASIGLADPYEQYF. The CDR3 DNA is TGTGCCAGCATAGGTCTAGCGGACCCCTACGAGCAGTACTTC.

The rearrangement uses TRBV7-8 and TRBJ2-1; TRBD2 is a possible D gene (6 bases). The germline gives CDR1 SGHVS, CDR2 FQNEAQ. V was shortened by 4 bases and J by 2 bases, with 12 bases between the two germline ends. The CDR3 consists of 15 residues. The CDR3 nucleotides read TGTGCCAGCAGCTCCCGGGAGAAGCCCTACAATGAGCAGTTCTTC. Amino acids: CASSSREKPYNEQFF.

The chain recombines TRBV10-3 with TRBJ2-7; no clear D. The CDR3 runs 12 residues. V was cut by 3 bases and J by 6 bases, with 9 bases left in between. Germline V CDR1 and CDR2: ENHRY, SYGVKD. CDR3 sequence: CAISDDWGEQYF. For the CDR3, the DNA is TGTGCCATCAGTGACGATTGGGGCGAGCAGTACTTC.

The chain employs TRBV28 and TRBJ1-2; D uncertain. The CDR3 runs to 13 residues. Trimming stripped 6 bases from V and 7 bases from J, with 15 bases between. The germline gives CDR1 MDHEN, CDR2 SYDVKM. Here the CDR3 DNA reads TGTGCCAGCAGCCCAGTTGTAGTCCGTGGCTACACCTTC. Translating it yields CASSPVVVRGYTF.

This chain joins TRBV10-3 and TRBJ2-7, with a weak D call TRBD2 (5 bases). This CDR3 is built from 15 residues. Germline V gives CDR1 ENHRY, CDR2 SYGVKD. Trimming stripped 0 bases from V and 5 bases from J, with 14 bases between. The CDR3 DNA sequence: TGTGCCATCAGTGAGTCGGGAGCCGGCAGGAACGAGCAGTACTTC. The encoded protein is CAISESGAGRNEQYF.

The V and J genes are TRBV7-3 and TRBJ2-7; TRBD2 aligns across 10 bases. The junction had 7 bases not matched to a gene; V was cut back by 6 bases and J by 5 bases. The CDR3 loop spans 14 amino acids. Germline values: CDR1 SGHTA, CDR2 FQGTGA. The CDR3 bases are TGTGCCAGCAGGAACCTAGCGGGAGACCACGAGCAGTACTTC. This codes for CASRNLAGDHEQYF.